This TCR beta chain was sequenced for a study of vaccination and CD4 T cells after COVID-19. Study as a whole: Control cultures used a CEFX viral epitope pool, an HIV-1 Nef peptide pool, or no peptide.

This clonotype was observed a few times. Its cognate antigen is unknown. Cultured CD4+ T cells had their DNA profiled by the Oncomine TCR Beta short-read assay. TCRdb recomputed calls from the PCR reads with MiXCR, one row per CDR3 protein. The repertoire has some 26,000 distinct CDR3 sequences, around 50% of them found once; the top ten carry approximately 28%. This CDR3 region has 13 residues. V was clipped by 3 bases and J by 10 bases; unmatched bases: 2. Germline V gene lookup returns CDR1 KGHDR and CDR2 SFDVKD. The study, taken as a whole, reports: The median proportion of reactive clones detected only post-vaccination in convalescent patients was roughly 90%.

Treatment specified: approximately 11-day PBMC culture with coronavirus spike peptide pools or control peptides (ViraFEST assay). This specimen was CD4+ T cells from blood, cultured in vitro, taken before SARS-CoV-2 vaccination. The chain joins TRBV24-1 to TRBJ1-3; 10 bases fit TRBD1. The source of this sequence is a human donor who received a COVID-19 vaccine. The CDR3 DNA reads as TGTGCCACCAGTGATCAGGACAGGGGGACCATATATTTT. Residues: CATSDQDRGTIYF.